Below, 21 T cell receptor beta chains from the same sample are listed, as sequenced in a study of molecular identifiers for immune sequencing clone quantification. TCRdb reprocessed the PCR reads via MiXCR and lists one record per CDR3 protein. The repertoire holds nearly 650,000 distinct CDR3 sequences, with 25% as singletons. The specimen was naive CD8+ T cells from blood, with Jurkat cell RNA spiked in. Subset noted: FACS-sorted CD8+CD4-CCR7+CD45RA+ naive T cells. Every receptor here comes from a human donor in good health. Some libraries in this study had Jurkat cell RNA spiked in.

J is TRBJ2-7 and V is TRBV20-1; 7 bases are a match to TRBD2. Looked up from germline, CDR1 is DFQATT and CDR2 is SNEGSKA (reference sequence). CDR3 size: 13 residues. V lost 6 bases and J lost 2; bases outside the gene matches: 7. CDR3 amino acids: CSAGGTLPYEQYF. The CDR3 DNA is TGCAGTGCGGGGGGGACTTTACCCTACGAGCAGTACTTC.

This clonotype was counted a few times. Written as DNA, the CDR3 is TGTGCCAGCAATCCCGGAGCAGTCATCTATAGCAATCAGCCCCAGCATTTT. This translates into CASNPGAVIYSNQPQHF. The V and J genes are TRBV27 and TRBJ1-5, with D unresolved. The V and J ends lost 7 bases and 0 bases respectively, with 19 bases between them. Germline assignment: CDR1 MNHEY and CDR2 SMNVEV (reference sequence). The CDR3 runs 17 residues.

The chain employs TRBV9 and TRBJ1-2; weak D call: TRBD1 (5 bases). V was trimmed by 9 bases and J by 8 bases, leaving 14 bases between them. The CDR3 spans 11 residues. The germline CDR1 and CDR2 sequences are SGDLS and YYNGEE. The CDR3 sequence is CATSRTGGYTF. The CDR3 DNA is TGTGCCACCAGTAGAACAGGCGGCTACACCTTC.

The chain carries TRBV7-3 and TRBJ2-6; TRBD2 agrees at 10 bases. CDR3 length: 20 amino acids. Germline values: CDR1 SGHTA, CDR2 FQGTGA. The ends lost 0 bases at V and 2 bases at J; junction bases unmatched: 10. The CDR3 nucleotides read TGTGCCAGCAGCTTAACCCCACCGACTAGCGGGTGGACTGGGGCCAACGTCCTGACTTTC. Its translation: CASSLTPPTSGWTGANVLTF.

In regard to this clonotype: This may be a read error: a much more frequent sequence differs by one nucleotide. J is TRBJ2-4 and V is TRBV5-4; no definite D call. Trimming left V 4 bases short and J 7 bases short, with 12 bases between. Germline V gene sequence: CDR1 SGHNT, CDR2 YYREEE (reference sequence). This CDR3 has 13 residues. CDR3 sequence (DNA): TGTGCCAGCAGCGAAAAAGGGTCCAACATTCAGTACTTC. It is translated as CASSEKGSNIQYF.

This clonotype has just a few counts. The rearrangement links TRBV24-1 to TRBJ2-1, with TRBD1 identical over 8 bases. From germline, CDR1 is KGHDR and CDR2 SFDVKD. With V trimmed by 0 bases and J by 14 bases, 5 bases remained unmatched. The CDR3 sequence is 13 residues long. The CDR3 DNA reads as TGTGCCACCAGTGATTTGCTGACAGGGGAGGAGTTCTTC. It encodes CATSDLLTGEEFF.

This clonotype came up a few times. This chain connects TRBV15 to TRBJ2-3; D may be TRBD2 (6 bases). V lost 8 bases and J 6 bases, leaving 15 bases between the germline ends. The CDR3 loop spans 13 amino acids. Germline values: CDR1 LNHNV, CDR2 YYDKDF (reference sequence). The CDR3 region has the DNA TGTGCCACCGGTAGGGAGGAGATTGATACGCAGTATTTT. Translating gives CATGREEIDTQYF.

At least ten counts were recorded for this clonotype. This chain connects TRBV6-2 or TRBV6-3 to TRBJ2-3, with a possible D match to TRBD1 (5 bases). The CDR3 has 16 residues. V was trimmed by 2 bases and J by 0 bases, leaving 12 bases between them. Per germline, CDR1 MNHEY and CDR2 SVGEGT. The CDR3 sequence is CASSYVSQGSTDTQYF. The DNA of the CDR3 is TGTGCCAGCAGTTACGTGTCGCAGGGCAGCACAGATACGCAGTATTTT.

The sample holds a few counts of this clonotype. This chain joins TRBV6-5 and TRBJ1-6; TRBD1 matches 8 bases. Germline loops: CDR1 MNHEY, CDR2 SVGAGI. The CDR3 runs 13 residues. The V gene end was trimmed by 3 bases and the J gene end by 11 bases; junction bases not matched to a gene: 3. The CDR3 DNA sequence: TGTGCCAGCAGTTATGGGACAGGAGCACCCCTCCACTTT. As protein: CASSYGTGAPLHF.

For this clonotype: An end of the junction differs from the germline gene, which may be a read error. The genes are TRBV5-4 and TRBJ2-1, with D perhaps assigned TRBD1 or TRBD2 (5 bases each). The CDR3 has 16 amino acids. CDR1 and CDR2 (germline): SGHNT, YYREEE (reference sequence). The CDR3 protein is CASSLVPGTRNNEQSF. Here the CDR3 DNA reads TGTGCCAGCAGCTTGGTCCCCGGGACGAGGAACAATGAGCAGTCCTTC.

On this clonotype itself: Just one base apart from a much larger clone, this may be a read error. The conserved closing phenylalanine or tryptophan is absent in this CDR3, likely reflecting a read error. The chain carries TRBV7-9 and TRBJ1-1, with 10 bases identical to TRBD1. This CDR3 has 14 amino acids. Germline CDR1 SEHNR, CDR2 FQNEAQ (reference sequence). The V and J ends lost 6 bases and 0 bases, in that order; junction bases with no gene match: 1. The DNA for the CDR3 is TGTGCCAGCAGGGGGACAGGGGTGAACACTGAAGCTTTCTTA. This encodes CASRGTGVNTEAFL.

This clonotype occurred many times. The gene calls are TRBV4-3 and TRBJ1-1, with 8 positions matching TRBD1. With V trimmed by 0 bases and J by 0 bases, 0 bases remained unmatched. The CDR3 spans 15 residues. Germline loops: CDR1 LGHNA, CDR2 YSLEER. CDR3 coding DNA: TGCGCCAGCAGCCAAGAGGACAGGGTGAACACTGAAGCTTTCTTT. This translates into CASSQEDRVNTEAFF.

The rearrangement joins TRBV3-1 to TRBJ1-1; the D is unclear. V gave up 3 bases and J gave up 1 base, with 15 bases separating them. Germline lookup yields CDR1 LGHDT and CDR2 YNNKEL (reference sequence). The CDR3 has 16 amino acids. In nucleotides, the CDR3 is TGTGCCAGCAGCCAGAGACCGCACTGGGGGAACACTGAAGCTTTCTTT. Amino acids: CASSQRPHWGNTEAFF.

This clonotype came up many times. The rearrangement uses TRBV7-9 and TRBJ1-1, with D possibly being TRBD1 (6 bases). CDR3 size: 13 residues. Germline CDR1 reads SEHNR; CDR2 reads FQNEAQ (reference sequence). Trimming removed 6 bases at V and 6 bases at J, with 14 bases between. This CDR3 reads CASSPPGAAEAFF. CDR3 DNA sequence: TGTGCCAGCAGTCCACCAGGGGCTGCTGAAGCTTTCTTT.

In its sample, this clonotype was seen a few times. The V gene is TRBV6-1, the J gene TRBJ1-5; 7 bases map to TRBD1. The CDR3 loop spans 17 amino acids. V was pared by 2 bases and J by 7 bases, with 14 bases of the junction left unmatched. The V gene's germline CDR1 is MNHNS and CDR2 SASEGT. CDR3 protein: CASSEMEATGVDQPQHF. The DNA for the CDR3 is TGTGCCAGCAGTGAAATGGAGGCTACAGGGGTGGACCAGCCCCAGCATTTT.

This clonotype was counted many times. The chain combines TRBV6-2 or TRBV6-3 with TRBJ2-6, with 7 bases fitting TRBD2. V shed 2 bases, J shed 1 base, and the junction held 5 bases outside the gene matches. The CDR3 runs to 17 residues. Germline CDR1 reads MNHEY; CDR2 reads SVGEGT. Here the CDR3 reads CASSYEGGPSGANVLTF. CDR3 sequence (DNA): TGTGCCAGCAGTTACGAGGGAGGGCCGTCTGGGGCCAACGTCCTGACTTTC.

This clonotype was detected only once. A much larger clone sits a single nucleotide away, making a read error possible. Here the CDR3 reads CASSLTGTSTFEQYF. In DNA form, the CDR3 reads TGTGCCAGCAGTCTGACCGGGACGTCGACCTTCGAGCAGTACTTC. This chain uses TRBV27 with TRBJ2-7; D assignment may be TRBD1 or TRBD2 (5 bases each). Germline CDR1 MNHEY, CDR2 SMNVEV (reference sequence). V lost 5 bases to trimming and J lost 6 bases, with 20 bases between them. This CDR3 contains 15 residues.

In this sample, this clonotype turned up a few times. The rearrangement links TRBV10-3 to TRBJ2-1; D not resolved. This CDR3 is 14 amino acids long. V gave up 0 bases and J gave up 7 bases, with 10 bases separating them. Germline CDR1 reads ENHRY; CDR2 reads SYGVKD. The CDR3 nucleotides are TGTGCCATCAGTGAGTCGAAGGTCTATAATGAGCAGTTCTTC. Protein product: CAISESKVYNEQFF.

The chain is built from TRBV27 and TRBJ2-7; TRBD1 matches 7 bases. The CDR3 covers 13 residues. The germline CDR1 and CDR2 sequences are MNHEY and SMNVEV (reference sequence). With V trimmed by 7 bases and J by 3 bases, 6 bases remained unmatched. This chain's CDR3 is CASKPTGNYEQYF. In DNA, the CDR3 is TGTGCCAGCAAGCCGACAGGGAACTACGAGCAGTACTTC.

This clonotype was counted at least ten times. The rearrangement joins TRBV25-1 to TRBJ1-1; D not certain. Germline assignment: CDR1 MGHDK and CDR2 SYGVNS. The CDR3 consists of 12 residues. Trimming stripped 0 bases from V and 2 bases from J, with 1 base between. CDR3 bases: TGTGCCAGCAGTGAATACAACACTGAAGCTTTCTTT. Residues: CASSEYNTEAFF.

As concerns this clonotype: This may be a read error, as it is one base from a much larger clone. The chain recombines TRBV7-2 with TRBJ2-1; D could derive from TRBD1 or TRBD2 (5 bases each). The CDR3 has 15 residues. Trimming left V 5 bases short and J 6 bases short, with 17 bases between. CDR1 and CDR2 (germline): SGHTA, FQGNSA. The CDR3: CTSSPWDAFSNEQFF. Here the CDR3 DNA reads TGTACCAGCAGCCCCTGGGACGCTTTCTCCAATGAGCAGTTCTTC.